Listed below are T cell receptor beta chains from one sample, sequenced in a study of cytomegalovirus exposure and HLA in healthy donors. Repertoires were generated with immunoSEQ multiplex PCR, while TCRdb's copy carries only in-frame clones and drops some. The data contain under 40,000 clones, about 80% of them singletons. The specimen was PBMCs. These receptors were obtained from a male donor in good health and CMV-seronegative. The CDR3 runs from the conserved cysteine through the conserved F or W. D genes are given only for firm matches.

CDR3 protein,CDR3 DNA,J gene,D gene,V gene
CASSEGDRGSPLHF,TGTGCCAGCAGTGAAGGGGACAGGGGATCACCCCTCCACTTT,TRBJ1-6,TRBD1,TRBV6-1